A selection of T cell receptor beta chains follows, all from one sample in a study of T cell responses to AZD1222 COVID-19 vaccine. Method: immunoSEQ multiplex PCR; TCRdb's copy keeps in-frame clones and lacks some. The sample lists 110,000 to 150,000 clones; 85% to 90% were seen once. This sample comprised peripheral blood, obtained on day 0 of AZD1222 vaccination. The source is an adult in good health. The CDR3 runs from the conserved cysteine through the conserved F or W. The order of the fields is clone size, J gene, D gene, V gene, CDR3 protein, CDR3 DNA. D genes are given only for firm matches. Expanded clones get a size class; other rows say once, few or many, or leave the size out.

- | TRBJ1-1 | - | TRBV14 | CASSETGLWNTEAFF | TGTGCCAGCAGCGAAACAGGGCTCTGGAACACTGAAGCTTTCTTT
- | TRBJ1-6 | - | TRBV3-1/TRBV3-2 | CASSGGRRALHSPLHF | TGTGCCAGCAGCGGTGGACGGAGGGCCTTGCACTCACCCCTCCACTTT
- | TRBJ1-4 | - | TRBV28 | CASGGTRGEKLFF | TGTGCCAGCGGCGGGACAAGGGGTGAAAAACTGTTTTTT
- | TRBJ2-5 | TRBD2 | TRBV5-1 | CASSLVAGEGETQYF | TGCGCCAGCAGCTTGGTGGCGGGAGAGGGAGAGACCCAGTACTTC
- | TRBJ1-6 | TRBD1 | TRBV6-2/TRBV6-3 | CASSQQGAESPLHF | TGTGCCAGCAGCCAACAGGGGGCTGAATCACCCCTCCACTTT
- | TRBJ1-3 | - | TRBV30 | CAWRTPPGTIYF | TGTGCCTGGAGAACCCCCCCAGGGACCATATATTTT
- | TRBJ2-3 | - | TRBV12-3/TRBV12-4 | CASSFSTDTQYF | TGTGCCAGCAGCTTCTCTACAGATACGCAGTATTTT
- | TRBJ1-3 | TRBD1 | TRBV5-1 | CASSADRVPGNTIYF | TGCGCCAGCAGCGCGGACAGGGTACCTGGAAACACCATATATTTT
- | TRBJ1-6 | - | TRBV24-1 | CATSAVSGNSPLHF | TGTGCCACCAGTGCGGTTTCTGGTAATTCACCCCTCCACTTT
once | TRBJ1-3 | - | TRBV10-2 | CASSGTPGLGGNTIYF | TGCGCCAGCAGTGGGACACCAGGGTTGGGTGGAAACACCATATATTTT
- | TRBJ1-2 | TRBD1 | TRBV27 | CASSSGQGTANYGYTF | TGTGCCAGCAGCTCGGGACAGGGGACAGCTAACTATGGCTACACCTTC
- | TRBJ2-6 | - | TRBV5-5 | CASYGPVSHKSGQRLTF | TGTGCCAGCTACGGACCTGTCTCGCACAAGTCGGGCCAACGCCTGACTTTC
few | TRBJ1-3 | - | TRBV20-1 | CSASAREPGNTIYF | TGCAGTGCTAGTGCCAGGGAGCCTGGAAACACCATATATTTT
- | TRBJ2-2 | - | TRBV5-1 | CASSPPSQGGGELFF | TGCGCCAGCAGCCCCCCCTCGCAGGGCGGCGGGGAGCTGTTTTTT
- | TRBJ1-5 | - | TRBV7-2 | CASSLVPGVSNQPQHF | TGTGCCAGCAGCTTAGTTCCAGGGGTTAGCAATCAGCCCCAGCATTTT
- | TRBJ1-2 | - | TRBV12-2 | CASRFLPRYGYTF | TGTGCAAGTCGCTTTTTGCCCAGGTATGGCTACACCTTC
few | TRBJ2-1 | - | TRBV11-2 | CASARQGNRDEQFF | TGTGCCAGCGCCCGGCAGGGGAATAGAGATGAGCAGTTCTTC
- | TRBJ1-2 | - | TRBV4-2 | CASSQGQATNFLYGYTF | TGTGCCAGCAGCCAAGGACAGGCAACAAATTTCCTCTATGGCTACACCTTC
once | TRBJ2-3 | TRBD2 | TRBV30 | CAWSAGTSDRTDTQYF | TGTGCCTGGAGTGCCGGAACTAGCGACCGCACAGATACGCAGTATTTT
once | TRBJ1-5 | - | TRBV19 | CASSRVRNQPQHF | TGTGCCAGCTCCAGGGTGAGAAATCAGCCCCAGCATTTT
- | TRBJ2-2 | - | TRBV18 | CASSPGRRRPGELFF | TGTGCCAGCTCACCAGGCAGGAGGAGGCCCGGGGAGCTGTTTTTT
- | TRBJ1-3 | - | TRBV12-3/TRBV12-4 | CASLRTAGNTIYF | TGTGCCAGCCTAAGGACAGCTGGAAACACCATATATTTT
- | TRBJ2-7 | TRBD1 | TRBV28 | CASKQGTVYEQYF | TGTGCCAGCAAACAGGGGACGGTGTACGAGCAGTACTTC
- | TRBJ1-1 | - | TRBV10-2 | CASSEDVGTGMNTEAFF | TGCGCCAGCAGTGAGGATGTGGGGACGGGGATGAACACTGAAGCTTTCTTT
- | TRBJ2-1 | - | TRBV6-4 | CASSEREGDEQFF | TGTGCCAGCAGTGAACGGGAAGGTGATGAGCAGTTCTTC
- | TRBJ2-1 | TRBD2 | TRBV27 | CASSLGLAGLEQFF | TGTGCCAGCAGTTTGGGACTAGCGGGACTTGAGCAGTTCTTC
- | TRBJ1-1 | TRBD1 | TRBV2 | CASSFPQGARTEAFF | TGTGCCAGCAGTTTTCCACAGGGGGCGCGGACTGAAGCTTTCTTT